This T cell receptor (beta chain) was identified in a study of blood T cell repertoires in COVID-19. Looking at the study overall: COVID-19 samples from acute and convalescent phases originated in the United States, Italy and Spain. PBMCs, B-cell-depleted T cells, or T cells provided the cDNA or gDNA that made up the material.

In the source study's methods: Counts of nucleated cells, estimated from reference gene primer amplification, were obtained. Generated by immunoSEQ multiplex PCR, the TCRdb table keeps only in-frame clones and is missing some. V, J and clone size derive from that table, while D and trimming were established from the DNA sequence. The table records approximately 180,000 clones, 80% to 90% of them present only once. Sequencing input: peripheral blood. This TCR came from a man aged 35 to 55 with active or convalescent COVID-19.

The CDR3 spells CASSLSGGSTEAFF. The CDR3 DNA follows: TGTGCCAGCTCACTAAGCGGGGGGAGCACTGAAGCTTTCTTT. The gene calls are TRBV18 and TRBJ1-1; possible D gene TRBD1, 5 bases. The CDR3 length is 14 residues. Germline-derived CDR1 and CDR2 are KGHSH and LQKENI. V gave up 4 bases and J gave up 4 bases, with 13 bases separating them.